The source of this T cell receptor (beta chain) is a study of T-cell memory formation after mild COVID-19. Study outcomes and limitations: The study detected some responding clones in pre-infection memory, suggesting cross-reactive memory joined.

CDR1 and CDR2 (germline): SGHRS, YFSETQ. V lost 5 bases and J 7 bases, leaving 16 bases between the germline ends. The CDR3 spans 13 residues. Remarks on this clonotype: The antigen remains unidentified.

5'RACE with constant-segment primers built TCRalpha and TCRbeta cDNA libraries with UMIs. MiXCR was run by TCRdb on the 5' RACE reads, yielding one entry per CDR3 protein. The sample lists roughly 48,000 distinct CDR3 sequences; 27% were seen once. The sequencing sample was made of PBMCs or a T cell subset sorted from them (not recorded which). This sequence originates from a man aged 18-30 years who had mild COVID-19 (a few samples of this study predate the infection). Cell type and time point are not known. This sequence joins TRBV5-1 and TRBJ2-7; tentatively, D is TRBD1 or TRBD2 (6 bases each). The CDR3 sequence: CASRLPGAGEQYF. As DNA, the CDR3 is TGCGCCAGCAGACTCCCGGGGGCTGGGGAGCAGTACTTC.